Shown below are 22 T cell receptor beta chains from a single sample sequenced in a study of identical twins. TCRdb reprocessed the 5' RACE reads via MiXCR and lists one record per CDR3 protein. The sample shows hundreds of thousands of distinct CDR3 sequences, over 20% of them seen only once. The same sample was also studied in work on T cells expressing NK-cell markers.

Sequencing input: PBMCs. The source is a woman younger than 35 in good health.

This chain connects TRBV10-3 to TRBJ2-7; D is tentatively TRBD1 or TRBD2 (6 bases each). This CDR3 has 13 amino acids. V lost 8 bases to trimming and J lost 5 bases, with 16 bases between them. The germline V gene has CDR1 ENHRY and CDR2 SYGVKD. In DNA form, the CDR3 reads TGTGCCATCTCTCGACGGGGGCTAAACGAGCAGTACTTC. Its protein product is CAISRRGLNEQYF.

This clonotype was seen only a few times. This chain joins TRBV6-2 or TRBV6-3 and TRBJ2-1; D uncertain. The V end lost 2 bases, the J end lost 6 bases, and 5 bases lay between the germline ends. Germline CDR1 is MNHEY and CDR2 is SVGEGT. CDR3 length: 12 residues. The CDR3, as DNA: TGTGCCAGCAGTTACCGAATCAATGAGCAGTTCTTC. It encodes CASSYRINEQFF.

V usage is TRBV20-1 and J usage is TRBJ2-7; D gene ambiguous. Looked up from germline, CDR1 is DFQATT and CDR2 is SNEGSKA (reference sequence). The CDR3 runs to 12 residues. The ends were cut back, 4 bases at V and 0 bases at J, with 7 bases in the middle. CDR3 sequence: CSATDDSYEQYF. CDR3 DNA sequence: TGCAGTGCTACGGACGACTCCTACGAGCAGTACTTC.

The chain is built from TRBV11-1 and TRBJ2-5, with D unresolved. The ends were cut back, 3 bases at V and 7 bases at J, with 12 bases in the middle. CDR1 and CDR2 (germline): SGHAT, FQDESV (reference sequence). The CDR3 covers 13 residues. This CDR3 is CASSFDQIPTQYF. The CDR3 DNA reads TGTGCCAGCAGCTTCGACCAGATCCCGACCCAGTACTTC.

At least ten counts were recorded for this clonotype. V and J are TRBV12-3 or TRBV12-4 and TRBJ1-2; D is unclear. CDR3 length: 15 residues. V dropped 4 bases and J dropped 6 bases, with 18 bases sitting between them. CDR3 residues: CASSYGLQLGNGYTF. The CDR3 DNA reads TGTGCCAGCAGTTATGGACTCCAACTTGGGAATGGCTACACCTTC.

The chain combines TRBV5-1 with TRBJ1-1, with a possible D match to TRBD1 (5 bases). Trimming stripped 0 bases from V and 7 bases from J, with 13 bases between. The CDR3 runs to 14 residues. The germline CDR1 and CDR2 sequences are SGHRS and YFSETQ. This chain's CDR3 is CASSLEVGVSEAFF. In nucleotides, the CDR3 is TGCGCCAGCAGCTTGGAAGTGGGGGTTAGTGAAGCTTTCTTT.

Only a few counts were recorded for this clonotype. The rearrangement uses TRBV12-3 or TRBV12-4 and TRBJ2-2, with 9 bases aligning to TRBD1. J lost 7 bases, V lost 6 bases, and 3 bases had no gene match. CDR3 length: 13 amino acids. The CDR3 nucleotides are TGTGCCAGCAGGGGACAGGGCGGCGGGGAGCTGTTTTTT. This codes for CASRGQGGGELFF.

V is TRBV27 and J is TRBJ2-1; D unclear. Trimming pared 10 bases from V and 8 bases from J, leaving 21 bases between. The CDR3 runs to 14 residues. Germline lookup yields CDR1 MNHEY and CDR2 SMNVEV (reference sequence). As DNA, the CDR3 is TGTGCCACCACTCGGACGCTTACCAGCGATGAGCAGTTCTTC. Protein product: CATTRTLTSDEQFF.

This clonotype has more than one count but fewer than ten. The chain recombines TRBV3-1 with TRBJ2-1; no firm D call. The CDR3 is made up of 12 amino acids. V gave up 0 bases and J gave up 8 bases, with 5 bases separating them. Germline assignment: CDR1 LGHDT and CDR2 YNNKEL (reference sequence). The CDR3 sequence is CASSQDSYEQFF. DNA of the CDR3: TGTGCCAGCAGCCAAGACTCATATGAGCAGTTCTTC.

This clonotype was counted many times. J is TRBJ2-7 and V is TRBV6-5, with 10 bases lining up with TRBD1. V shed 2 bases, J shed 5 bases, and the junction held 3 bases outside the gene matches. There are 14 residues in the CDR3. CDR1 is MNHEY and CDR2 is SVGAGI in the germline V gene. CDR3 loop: CASSYGGQGHEQYF. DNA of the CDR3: TGTGCCAGCAGTTACGGGGGACAGGGGCACGAGCAGTACTTC.

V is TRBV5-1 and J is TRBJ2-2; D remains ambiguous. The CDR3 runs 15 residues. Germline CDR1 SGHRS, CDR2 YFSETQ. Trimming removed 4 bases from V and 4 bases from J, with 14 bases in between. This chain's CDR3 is CASSPFQESTGELFF. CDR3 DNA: TGCGCCAGCAGCCCGTTCCAGGAGAGCACCGGGGAGCTGTTTTTT.

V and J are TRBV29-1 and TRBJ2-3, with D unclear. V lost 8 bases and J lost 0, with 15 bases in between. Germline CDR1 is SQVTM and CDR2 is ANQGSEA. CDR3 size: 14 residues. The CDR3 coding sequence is TGCAGCTTAGGACGAACTACTAGCACAGATACGCAGTATTTT. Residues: CSLGRTTSTDTQYF.

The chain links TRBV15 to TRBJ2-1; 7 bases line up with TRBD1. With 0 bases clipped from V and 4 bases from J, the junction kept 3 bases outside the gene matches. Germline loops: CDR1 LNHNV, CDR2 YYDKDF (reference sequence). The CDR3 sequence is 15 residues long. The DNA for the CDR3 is TGTGCCACCAGCAGAGATCTGGACAGGTACAATGAGCAGTTCTTC. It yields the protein CATSRDLDRYNEQFF.

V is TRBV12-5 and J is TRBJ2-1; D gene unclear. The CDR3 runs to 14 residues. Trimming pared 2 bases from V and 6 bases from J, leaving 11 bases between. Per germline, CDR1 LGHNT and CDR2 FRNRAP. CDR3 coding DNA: TGTGCTAGTGGTTTGTCCAACCGAGGCAATGAGCAGTTCTTC. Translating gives CASGLSNRGNEQFF.

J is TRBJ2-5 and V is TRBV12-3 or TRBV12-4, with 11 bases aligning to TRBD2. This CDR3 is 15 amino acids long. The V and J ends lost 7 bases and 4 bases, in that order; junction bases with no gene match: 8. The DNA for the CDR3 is TGTGCCAGCACCCGGGGTAGCGGGGGGGCAGAGACCCAGTACTTC. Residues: CASTRGSGGAETQYF.

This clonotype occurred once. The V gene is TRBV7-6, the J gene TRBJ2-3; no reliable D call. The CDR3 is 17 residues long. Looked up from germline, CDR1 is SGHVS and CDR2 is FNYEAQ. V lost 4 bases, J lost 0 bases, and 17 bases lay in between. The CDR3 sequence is CASSSFGLETSTDTQYF. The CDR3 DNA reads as TGTGCCAGCAGCTCCTTTGGTTTGGAAACTAGCACAGATACGCAGTATTTT.

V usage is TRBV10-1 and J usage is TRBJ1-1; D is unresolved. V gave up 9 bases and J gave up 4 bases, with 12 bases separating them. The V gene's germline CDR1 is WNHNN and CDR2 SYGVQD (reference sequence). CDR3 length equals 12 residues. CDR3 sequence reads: CASAGAGTEAFF. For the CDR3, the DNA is TGCGCCAGTGCGGGTGCGGGCACTGAAGCTTTCTTT.

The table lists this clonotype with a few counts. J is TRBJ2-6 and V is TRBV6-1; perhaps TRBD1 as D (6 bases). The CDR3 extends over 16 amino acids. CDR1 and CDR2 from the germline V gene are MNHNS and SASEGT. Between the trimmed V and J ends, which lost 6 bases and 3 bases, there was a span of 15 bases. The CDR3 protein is CASRSRGTDGANVLTF. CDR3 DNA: TGTGCCAGCAGATCTAGGGGGACCGATGGGGCCAACGTCCTGACTTTC.

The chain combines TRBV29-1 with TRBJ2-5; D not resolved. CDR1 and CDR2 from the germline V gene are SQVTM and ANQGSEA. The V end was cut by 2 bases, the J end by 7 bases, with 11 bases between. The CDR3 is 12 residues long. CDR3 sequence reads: CSVEPFRRTQYF. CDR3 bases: TGCAGCGTTGAACCGTTCAGGCGGACCCAGTACTTC.

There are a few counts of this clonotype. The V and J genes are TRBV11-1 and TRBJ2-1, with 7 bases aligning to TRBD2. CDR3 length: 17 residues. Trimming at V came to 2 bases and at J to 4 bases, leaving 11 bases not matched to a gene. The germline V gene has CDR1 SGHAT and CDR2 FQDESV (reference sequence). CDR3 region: CASSLKPPGLLYNEQFF. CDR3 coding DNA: TGTGCCAGCAGCTTAAAGCCACCGGGACTACTTTACAATGAGCAGTTCTTC.

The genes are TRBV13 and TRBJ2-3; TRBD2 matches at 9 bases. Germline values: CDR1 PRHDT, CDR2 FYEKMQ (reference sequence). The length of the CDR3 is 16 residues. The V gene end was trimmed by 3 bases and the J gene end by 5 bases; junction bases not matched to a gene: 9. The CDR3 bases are TGTGCCAGCAGCTTTCCCAGAGCGGGGGGAATAGATACGCAGTATTTT. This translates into CASSFPRAGGIDTQYF.

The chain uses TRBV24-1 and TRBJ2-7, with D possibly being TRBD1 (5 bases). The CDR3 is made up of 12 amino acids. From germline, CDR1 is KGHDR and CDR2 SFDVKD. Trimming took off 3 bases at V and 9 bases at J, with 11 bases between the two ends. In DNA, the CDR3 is TGTGCCACCAGTGATCCCACAGGAGTGCAGTACTTC. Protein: CATSDPTGVQYF.